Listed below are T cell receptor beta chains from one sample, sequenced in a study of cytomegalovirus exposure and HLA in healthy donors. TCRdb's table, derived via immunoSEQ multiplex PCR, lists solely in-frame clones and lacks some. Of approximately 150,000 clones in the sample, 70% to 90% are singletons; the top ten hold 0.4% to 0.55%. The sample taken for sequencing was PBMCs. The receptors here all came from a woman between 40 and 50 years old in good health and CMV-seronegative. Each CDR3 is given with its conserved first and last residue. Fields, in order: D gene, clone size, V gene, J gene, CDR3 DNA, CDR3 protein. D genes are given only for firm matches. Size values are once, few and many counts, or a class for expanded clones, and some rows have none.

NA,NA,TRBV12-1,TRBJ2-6,TGTGCCAGCAGCCCTAGGGAGCGGGAGCCCCCTGGGGCCAACGTCCTGACTTTC,CASSPREREPPGANVLTF
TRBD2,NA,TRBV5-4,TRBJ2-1,TGTGCCAGCAGGGGGGCGGGAGGGCCAAATGAGCAGTTCTTC,CASRGAGGPNEQFF
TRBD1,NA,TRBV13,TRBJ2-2,TGTGCCAGCAGCTTACGCGACAGGGTCGCCGGGGAGCTGTTTTTT,CASSLRDRVAGELFF
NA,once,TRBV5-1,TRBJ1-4,TGCGCCAGCAGCTTGGTTACGGCGGATGAAAAACTGTTTTTT,CASSLVTADEKLFF
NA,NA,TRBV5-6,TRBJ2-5,TGTGCCAGCAGCTTGGGACTGAGCCAAGAGACCCAGTACTTC,CASSLGLSQETQYF
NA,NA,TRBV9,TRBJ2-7,TGTGCCAGCAGCGACGGTGCGGAGGGGTTCTACGAGCAGTACTTC,CASSDGAEGFYEQYF
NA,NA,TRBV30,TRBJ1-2,TGTGCCTGGACCCCCCAGCAGGGAGGCCACACCTTC,CAWTPQQGGHTF
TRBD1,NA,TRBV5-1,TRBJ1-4,TGCGCCAGCAGCTTAGACAGGGGGGGTGAAAAACTGTTTTTT,CASSLDRGGEKLFF
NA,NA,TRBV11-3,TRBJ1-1,TGTGCCAGCAGCTCGAGCGGCAGGAACACTGAAGCTTTCTTT,CASSSSGRNTEAFF
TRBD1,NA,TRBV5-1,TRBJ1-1,TGCGCCAGCAGCAAGGGACAGGTGAACACTGAAGCTTTCTTT,CASSKGQVNTEAFF
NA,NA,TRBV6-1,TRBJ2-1,TGTGCCAGCAGTGATTGGCGGGGCTCCTACAATGAGCAGTTCTTC,CASSDWRGSYNEQFF
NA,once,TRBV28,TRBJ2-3,TGTGCCAGCAGTGTAGGCACAGATACGCAGTATTTT,CASSVGTDTQYF
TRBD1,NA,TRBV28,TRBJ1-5,TGTGCCAGCAGTCCGAGGGGACAGGGGATACATCAGCCCCAGCATTTT,CASSPRGQGIHQPQHF
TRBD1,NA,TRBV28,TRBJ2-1,TGTGCCAGCAGACCAGGACAGGGCTACGACAATGAGCAGTTCTTC,CASRPGQGYDNEQFF
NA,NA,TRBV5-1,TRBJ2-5,TGCGCCAGCAAATCGACAGGAAGACAAGAGACCCAGTACTTC,CASKSTGRQETQYF
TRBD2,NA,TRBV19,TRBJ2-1,TGTGCCAGTAGTATAGTAACGACCAGCGGGAGCTCCTACAATGAGCAGTTCTTC,CASSIVTTSGSSYNEQFF
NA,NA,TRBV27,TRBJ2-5,TGTGCCAGCATCCGTCAAGAGACCCAGTACTTC,CASIRQETQYF
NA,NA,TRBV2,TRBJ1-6,TGTGCCAGCAGTGACAGGGTAGCGGTTTCACCCCTCCACTTT,CASSDRVAVSPLHF
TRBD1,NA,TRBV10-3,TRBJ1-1,TGTGCCATCAGTGAGTCCCAGGGGGCGCAGGAAGCTTTCTTT,CAISESQGAQEAFF
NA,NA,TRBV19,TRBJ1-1,TGTGCCAGTAGTATAGGCGAGATGAACACTGAAGCTTTCTTT,CASSIGEMNTEAFF
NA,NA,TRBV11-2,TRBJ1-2,TGTGCCAGCAGCTTAGATTTACCGGGATATTATGGCTACACCTTC,CASSLDLPGYYGYTF
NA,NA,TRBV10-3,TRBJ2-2,TGTGCAACTCAAAGTCAGCCAGACTCTGGGGAGCTGTTTTTT,CATQSQPDSGELFF
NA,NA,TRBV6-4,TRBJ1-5,TGTGCCAGCATCTGTGGAGCACCGGCAGATAGCAATCAGCCCCAGCATTTT,CASICGAPADSNQPQHF
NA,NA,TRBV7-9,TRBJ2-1,TGTGCCAGCAGCCCGTTCTCCGGGATTAGAGGGGAGCAGTTCTTC,CASSPFSGIRGEQFF